The 31 T cell receptor beta chains given below trace back to one sample, sequenced in a study of control samples from healthy donors and cancer patients. TCRdb's copy holds only in-frame clones and misses some; the assay was immunoSEQ multiplex PCR. Of hundreds of thousands of clones listed, 80% to 95% were seen once; the top ten hold approximately 6.3%. The material sequenced was PBMCs. The source is a man aged 35 to 55 with head and neck cancer.

In DNA, the CDR3 is TGTGCCAGCAGCCTTGGGACAGGGTTTAACGAGCAGTACTTC. It specifies CASSLGTGFNEQYF. The chain combines TRBV9 with TRBJ2-7; 9 bases are a match to TRBD1. J lost 5 bases, V lost 4 bases, and 7 bases had no gene match. CDR1 is SGDLS, CDR2 YYNGEE, per germline. CDR3 size: 14 residues.

This rearrangement joins TRBV13 to TRBJ1-6, with D perhaps matching TRBD1 (5 bases). Germline CDR1 and CDR2: PRHDT and FYEKMQ (reference sequence). V was cut by 3 bases and J by 9 bases, with 12 bases left in between. The length of the CDR3 is 14 residues. The CDR3 reads CASSLGDFSSPLHF. CDR3 sequence (DNA): TGTGCCAGCAGCTTGGGGGATTTTAGTTCACCCCTCCACTTT.

The chain carries TRBV18 and TRBJ1-1, with TRBD1 identical over 8 bases. Germline V gives CDR1 KGHSH, CDR2 LQKENI. V shed 5 bases and J 0 bases; nucleotides not matched to a gene: 8. CDR3 length equals 16 residues. The CDR3 here is CASSYDRGRMNTEAFF. Written as DNA, the CDR3 is TGTGCCAGCTCATACGACAGGGGCCGTATGAACACTGAAGCTTTCTTT.

The chain employs TRBV24-1 and TRBJ1-4, with 8 positions matching TRBD1. The ends lost 11 bases at V and 8 bases at J; junction bases unmatched: 6. Germline V gene data show CDR1 as KGHDR and CDR2 as SFDVKD. This CDR3 contains 12 residues. CDR3 DNA sequence: TGTGCCAAGACAGGGGCCAACGAAAAACTGTTTTTT. Translating it yields CAKTGANEKLFF.

J is TRBJ2-7 and V is TRBV5-4, with D unclear. Germline V lookup: CDR1 SGHNT, CDR2 YYREEE (reference sequence). V shed 0 bases and J shed 6 bases, with 7 bases lying between them. CDR3 length: 12 amino acids. The chain's CDR3 is CASSLVGFEQYF. CDR3 nucleotides: TGTGCCAGCAGCTTGGTGGGGTTCGAGCAGTACTTC.

This clone was counted once. The chain has TRBV15 and TRBJ2-2; 8 bases fit TRBD1. This CDR3 region has 17 residues. V was pared by 5 bases and J by 7 bases, with 15 bases of the junction left unmatched. Germline V lookup: CDR1 LNHNV, CDR2 YYDKDF (reference sequence). CDR3 nucleotides: TGTGCCACCAGCCAATTCTCAATGGGACAGGTATACGGGGAGCTGTTTTTT. It is translated as CATSQFSMGQVYGELFF.

This chain uses TRBV5-1 with TRBJ2-5, with D perhaps TRBD1 or TRBD2 (6 bases each). There are 16 residues in the CDR3. V lost 0 bases, J lost 2 bases, and 14 bases lay in between. The germline gives CDR1 SGHRS, CDR2 YFSETQ. This CDR3 reads CASSLGGGTSQETQYF. The CDR3 nucleotides read TGCGCCAGCAGCTTGGGGGGCGGGACATCACAAGAGACCCAGTACTTC.

A word on this clone: Germline is not matched at one junction end, which may reflect a read error. The chain employs TRBV5-6 and TRBJ2-1, with TRBD1 identical over 9 bases. The CDR3 is made up of 18 amino acids. The germline V gene has CDR1 SGHDT and CDR2 YYEEEE. In DNA form, the CDR3 reads TGTGCCAGCAGCTTATTTAAGTCGAGACAGGGGGTTAACAATCAGCAGTTCTTC. It encodes CASSLFKSRQGVNNQQFF. Looking up the rest from reference TRBV5-6 and TRBJ2-1 gives the full variable domain: DAGVTQSPTHLIKTRGQQVTLRCSPKSGHDTVSWYQQALGQGPQFIFQYYEEEERQRGNFPDRFSGHQFPNYSSELNVNALLLGDSALYLCASSLFKSRQGVNNQQFFGPGTRLTVL.

The CDR3 sequence is CASSIDAPWTDPTYEQYF. In nucleotides, the CDR3 is TGTGCCAGTAGTATAGATGCTCCCTGGACGGACCCCACCTACGAGCAGTACTTC. The chain uses TRBV19 and TRBJ2-7; D not resolved. Germline V CDR1 and CDR2: LNHDA, SQIVND (reference sequence). The length of the CDR3 is 18 residues. Between the trimmed V and J ends, which lost 0 bases and 2 bases, there was a span of 20 bases. The whole variable domain, remainder taken from reference TRBV19 and TRBJ2-7, is DGGITQSPKYLFRKEGQNVTLSCEQNLNHDAMYWYRQDPGQGLRLIYYSQIVNDFQKGDIAEGYSVSREKKESFPLTVTSAQKNPTAFYLCASSIDAPWTDPTYEQYFGPGTRLTVT.

This rearrangement joins TRBV28 to TRBJ1-6; TRBD1 agrees at 10 bases. J lost 9 bases, V lost 3 bases, and 5 bases had no gene match. Germline V gives CDR1 MDHEN, CDR2 SYDVKM. This CDR3 spans 15 amino acids. The CDR3 nucleotides are TGTGCCAGCAGTTTTGGGACAGGGGTAAGTTCACCCCTCCACTTT. This sequence encodes CASSFGTGVSSPLHF.

The genes are TRBV12-3 or TRBV12-4 and TRBJ1-2; D is possibly TRBD1 (6 bases). Trimming cost V 1 base and J 8 bases, with 11 bases left between them. The CDR3 has 13 residues. CDR3 nucleotides: TGTGCCAGCAGTTTAGAGGGGGTTGGGGGCTACACCTTC. Translating it yields CASSLEGVGGYTF.

The rearrangement joins TRBV19 to TRBJ1-1; D remains ambiguous. The CDR3 is made up of 14 amino acids. V lost 3 bases to trimming and J lost 3 bases, with 11 bases between them. Germline V gene lookup returns CDR1 LNHDA and CDR2 SQIVND (reference sequence). CDR3 in amino acids: CASSMGRTYTEAFF. CDR3 coding DNA: TGTGCCAGTAGTATGGGCAGGACGTACACTGAAGCTTTCTTT.

This chain's CDR3 is CASSSSPGHPTLNTEAFF. DNA of the CDR3: TGTGCCAGTAGTTCCTCACCGGGACATCCCACTCTGAACACTGAAGCTTTCTTT. The V gene is TRBV19, the J gene TRBJ1-1, with D maybe TRBD1 (6 bases). Germline-derived CDR1 and CDR2 are LNHDA and SQIVND (reference sequence). The germline V and J ends were trimmed by 5 bases and 0 bases, with 22 bases remaining between them. CDR3 length equals 18 residues.

This clone came up once. This chain joins TRBV5-1 and TRBJ2-5, with TRBD1 matching over 9 bases. The V gene's germline CDR1 is SGHRS and CDR2 YFSETQ. This CDR3 has 16 residues. With V trimmed by 4 bases and J by 4 bases, 11 bases remained unmatched. As DNA, the CDR3 is TGCGCCAGCAGCCCTGGAGGGACAGGGAGGGGAGAGACCCAGTACTTC. Protein product: CASSPGGTGRGETQYF.

V usage is TRBV11-2 and J usage is TRBJ1-2, with D uncertain. Trimming shortened V by 1 base and J by 2 bases, and 8 bases separated the two germline ends. CDR1 and CDR2 (germline): SGHAT, FQNNGV. The CDR3 sequence is 14 residues long. CDR3 loop: CASSLGYRNYGYTF. Here the CDR3 DNA reads TGTGCCAGCAGCTTAGGTTACAGAAACTATGGCTACACCTTC.

This chain uses TRBV2 with TRBJ2-1; no reliable D call. The CDR3 loop spans 12 amino acids. V was clipped by 2 bases and J by 9 bases, with 8 bases between them. CDR1 is SNHLY, CDR2 FYNNEI, per germline. CDR3 in DNA: TGTGCCAGCAGTGAACTCATCATTGAGCAGTTCTTC. This gives the protein CASSELIIEQFF.

This chain joins TRBV15 and TRBJ2-2, with 7 bases matching TRBD2. Germline CDR1 is LNHNV and CDR2 is YYDKDF (reference sequence). J lost 3 bases, V lost 1 base, and 5 bases had no gene match. This CDR3 contains 16 residues. The CDR3 region has the DNA TGTGCCACCAGCAGAGGGGCGGGAGCGTACACCGGGGAGCTGTTTTTT. Its protein product is CATSRGAGAYTGELFF.

This chain uses TRBV2 with TRBJ2-1; 12 positions match TRBD1. Germline CDR1 SNHLY, CDR2 FYNNEI. This CDR3 has 19 residues. V was clipped by 9 bases and J by 5 bases; unmatched bases: 20. CDR3 sequence: CASLGTGGASRHRHNEQFF. The CDR3 nucleotides read TGTGCCAGTTTAGGGACAGGGGGCGCAAGTAGGCATCGGCACAATGAGCAGTTCTTC.

The chain uses TRBV24-1 and TRBJ2-1, with a possible D match to TRBD1 (6 bases). The CDR3 length is 14 residues. Per the germline V gene, CDR1 is KGHDR and CDR2 is SFDVKD. The V end lost 1 base, the J end lost 9 bases, and 12 bases lay between the germline ends. The CDR3 region is CATSDFRGLGEQFF. CDR3 sequence (DNA): TGTGCCACCAGTGATTTCAGGGGTTTGGGTGAGCAGTTCTTC.

The rearrangement joins TRBV7-9 to TRBJ2-1; D ambiguous. Germline CDR1 is SEHNR and CDR2 is FQNEAQ (reference sequence). The CDR3 is 11 amino acids. V was trimmed by 5 bases and J by 5 bases, leaving 4 bases between them. In nucleotides, the CDR3 is TGTGCCAGCAGCCGGAACAATGAGCAGTTCTTC. This sequence encodes CASSRNNEQFF.

This chain connects TRBV9 to TRBJ1-1; D possibly corresponds to TRBD1 (5 bases). The germline V gene encodes CDR1 SGDLS and CDR2 YYNGEE. Trimming removed 0 bases at V and 4 bases at J, with 7 bases between. CDR3 length: 13 residues. In DNA form, the CDR3 reads TGTGCCAGCAGCGTAGATCAGGGCACTGAAGCTTTCTTT. Protein sequence: CASSVDQGTEAFF.

The chain recombines TRBV7-3 with TRBJ2-5; 10 bases align to TRBD2. CDR1 is SGHTA, CDR2 FQGTGA, per germline. Trimming at V came to 2 bases and at J to 9 bases, leaving 30 bases not matched to a gene. The CDR3 covers 22 residues. The CDR3 loop reads CASSLSGTSVCYAPKSFRAQYF. The DNA for the CDR3 is TGTGCCAGCAGCTTATCCGGGACTAGCGTTTGTTACGCCCCTAAGAGCTTTAGGGCCCAGTACTTC.

The chain combines TRBV27 with TRBJ2-7; no clear D. The CDR3 is 15 residues long. V lost 2 bases and J lost 6, with 17 bases in between. The V gene's germline CDR1 is MNHEY and CDR2 SMNVEV (reference sequence). The CDR3 DNA sequence: TGTGCCAGCAGTTTAGTTTTTTGGGGTACGAGCGAGCAGTACTTC. Amino acids: CASSLVFWGTSEQYF.

The chain employs TRBV5-1 and TRBJ1-2, with a possible D match to TRBD1 (5 bases). V dropped 7 bases and J dropped 0 bases, with 10 bases sitting between them. This CDR3 contains 13 residues. Per germline, CDR1 SGHRS and CDR2 YFSETQ. CDR3 nucleotides: TGCGCCAGCGGGGGGGAAACTAACTATGGCTACACCTTC. Its protein product is CASGGETNYGYTF.

This clone has a handful of counts. The chain links TRBV19 to TRBJ2-7, with TRBD2 as a possible D gene (5 bases). The CDR3 consists of 16 residues. Per the germline V gene, CDR1 is LNHDA and CDR2 is SQIVND (reference sequence). The ends were cut back, 0 bases at V and 4 bases at J, with 16 bases in the middle. The CDR3 region is CASSIDAEELGYEQYF. The CDR3, as DNA: TGTGCCAGTAGTATAGATGCGGAGGAGCTCGGGTACGAGCAGTACTTC. The full variable domain, completed using reference TRBV19 and TRBJ2-7, is DGGITQSPKYLFRKEGQNVTLSCEQNLNHDAMYWYRQDPGQGLRLIYYSQIVNDFQKGDIAEGYSVSREKKESFPLTVTSAQKNPTAFYLCASSIDAEELGYEQYFGPGTRLTVT.

The chain recombines TRBV12-5 with TRBJ1-2; TRBD1 is a possible D gene (6 bases). The CDR3 covers 18 residues. Germline lookup yields CDR1 LGHNT and CDR2 FRNRAP. Trimming stripped 1 base from V and 6 bases from J, with 24 bases between. CDR3 in DNA: TGTGCTAGTGGTTTGGCCGAACTCCCCGGGACAATAAATGATGGCTACACCTTC. Protein product: CASGLAELPGTINDGYTF. Supplemented by reference TRBV12-5 and TRBJ1-2, the full variable domain reads DARVTQTPRHKVTEMGQEVTMRCQPILGHNTVFWYRQTMMQGLELLAYFRNRAPLDDSGMPKDRFSAEMPDATLATLKIQPSEPRDSAVYFCASGLAELPGTINDGYTFGSGTRLTVV.

The V gene is TRBV9, the J gene TRBJ2-3; D is unresolved. With 0 bases removed from V and 6 bases from J, the gap between germline ends came to 11 bases. This CDR3 has 14 amino acids. Germline V CDR1 and CDR2: SGDLS, YYNGEE. The CDR3 nucleotides are TGTGCCAGCAGCGTAGTATGGCCCACGGATACGCAGTATTTT. Protein product: CASSVVWPTDTQYF.

The chain uses TRBV12-5 and TRBJ1-4; tentative D call: TRBD1 (6 bases). CDR1 and CDR2 from the germline V gene are LGHNT and FRNRAP. V gave up 6 bases and J gave up 6 bases, with 23 bases separating them. This CDR3 has 17 amino acids. The chain's CDR3 is CASGDNNWGGGHEKLFF. As DNA, the CDR3 is TGTGCTAGTGGCGACAACAACTGGGGAGGGGGACATGAAAAACTGTTTTTT.

This sequence joins TRBV27 and TRBJ1-4; 7 bases agree with TRBD1. Looked up from germline, CDR1 is MNHEY and CDR2 is SMNVEV (reference sequence). The junction had 8 bases not matched to a gene; V was cut back by 6 bases and J by 7 bases. There are 14 residues in the CDR3. CDR3 residues: CASRTGTAIEKLFF. CDR3 sequence (DNA): TGTGCCAGCAGAACGGGGACAGCGATTGAAAAACTGTTTTTT. Full variable domain (remainder filled in from reference TRBV27 and TRBJ1-4): EAQVTQNPRYLITVTGKKLTVTCSQNMNHEYMSWYRQDPGLGLRQIYYSMNVEVTDKGDVPEGYKVSRKEKRNFPLILESPSPNQTSLYFCASRTGTAIEKLFFGSGTQLSVL.

The chain employs TRBV4-3 and TRBJ1-3; the match to TRBD1 covers 9 bases. The CDR3 extends over 16 amino acids. The germline V gene has CDR1 LGHNA and CDR2 YSLEER. After removal of 4 bases from V and 8 bases from J, the junction contained 12 bases not matched to a gene. This CDR3 is CASSREMPGQGDTIYF. The DNA of the CDR3 is TGCGCCAGCAGCCGGGAGATGCCGGGACAGGGAGACACCATATATTTT.

This chain uses TRBV5-6 with TRBJ2-7; D may correspond to TRBD1 or TRBD2 (5 bases each). Germline V gene lookup returns CDR1 SGHDT and CDR2 YYEEEE. With 2 bases removed from V and 2 bases from J, the gap between germline ends came to 11 bases. The CDR3 runs to 14 residues. CDR3 DNA sequence: TGTGCCAGCAGCTTTGGGACGGGTGCCTACGAGCAGTACTTC. It encodes CASSFGTGAYEQYF.